The 8 T cell receptor beta chains given below trace back to one sample, sequenced in a study of T cell responses to AZD1222 COVID-19 vaccine. Profiled with immunoSEQ multiplex PCR; TCRdb holds only in-frame clones, not every one. The data contain tens of thousands of clones, roughly 87% of them singletons. Sequences were derived from peripheral blood, sampled on day 0 of AZD1222 vaccination. Every receptor here comes from an adult in good health.

The chain links TRBV7-2 to TRBJ1-3; D call uncertain. From germline, CDR1 is SGHTA and CDR2 FQGNSA. V was pared by 3 bases and J by 3 bases, with 9 bases between. The CDR3 length is 14 residues. In DNA form, the CDR3 reads TGTGCCAGCAGCTTGGGCGGAGTTGGAAACACCATATATTTT. Translated, it gives CASSLGGVGNTIYF.

The chain couples TRBV5-4 to TRBJ2-3; 8 positions agree with TRBD2. V dropped 4 bases and J dropped 5; count of bases not matched to a gene: 12. This CDR3 contains 16 residues. Germline-derived CDR1 and CDR2 are SGHNT and YYREEE (reference sequence). In nucleotides, the CDR3 is TGTGCCAGCAGCCCGGGGGGGGTCCTATCCGGAGATACGCAGTATTTT. Protein sequence: CASSPGGVLSGDTQYF.

J is TRBJ2-1 and V is TRBV5-1; 8 nucleotides align to TRBD2. V was pared by 4 bases and J by 9 bases, with 15 bases of the junction left unmatched. The germline gives CDR1 SGHRS, CDR2 YFSETQ. There are 16 residues in the CDR3. DNA for the CDR3: TGCGCCAGCAGCAGGGGCGGCGAGCGGGAGATCGGTGAGCAGTTCTTC. Translation: CASSRGGEREIGEQFF.

V is TRBV30 and J is TRBJ2-1; 15 bases match TRBD2. CDR1 and CDR2 from the germline V gene are GTSNPN and SVGIG (reference sequence). The ends lost 0 bases at V and 4 bases at J; junction bases unmatched: 7. The CDR3 covers 18 residues. CDR3 loop: CAWSVDGLAGGPYNEQFF. Here the CDR3 DNA reads TGTGCCTGGAGTGTGGACGGACTAGCGGGGGGGCCATACAATGAGCAGTTCTTC.

The chain is built from TRBV2 and TRBJ1-1; 8 bases fit TRBD1. V trimming: 6 bases; J trimming: 3 bases; junction bases outside the gene matches: 6. CDR1 is SNHLY and CDR2 is FYNNEI in the germline V gene. The CDR3 extends over 14 amino acids. CDR3 nucleotide sequence: TGTGCCAGCAGGAACTTACAGGGGGACACTGAAGCTTTCTTT. Translation: CASRNLQGDTEAFF.

The chain carries TRBV7-8 and TRBJ2-7; 8 bases match TRBD1. The CDR3 spans 13 residues. CDR1 is SGHVS, CDR2 FQNEAQ, per germline. Trimming took 3 bases from V and 7 from J; bases not matched to a gene: 5. The DNA for the CDR3 is TGTGCCAGCAGCTTGGGGACAGGTAGAGAGCAGTACTTC. Translation: CASSLGTGREQYF.

The V call is TRBV7-2, the J call TRBJ1-5; possible D gene TRBD1, 6 bases. The V and J ends lost 1 base and 7 bases respectively, with 14 bases between them. The CDR3 runs 15 residues. Germline-derived CDR1 and CDR2 are SGHTA and FQGNSA. The CDR3: CASSLVSGAEQPQHF. CDR3 DNA sequence: TGTGCCAGCAGCTTAGTATCAGGGGCTGAACAGCCCCAGCATTTT.

The chain has TRBV6-5 and TRBJ1-4; TRBD1 matches at 9 bases. The CDR3 length is 14 residues. V shed 2 bases, J shed 7 bases, and the junction held 2 bases outside the gene matches. CDR1 is MNHEY, CDR2 SVGAGI, per germline. The CDR3: CASSYTGGGEKLFF. CDR3 DNA sequence: TGTGCCAGCAGTTACACAGGGGGCGGTGAAAAACTGTTTTTT.